This T cell receptor beta chain is from a study of blood T cells in healthy people across ages. Study context: When template switching was applied, about one barcoded beta molecule was captured per two T cells.

Whole-study results and caveats: Roughly linearly, TCR beta diversity per million T cells fell as age increased. Diversity of TCR beta correlated strongly with naive T cell percentage.

This CDR3 region has 15 residues. The V end lost 0 bases, the J end lost 0 bases, and 10 bases lay between the germline ends. Germline CDR1 reads SGDLS; CDR2 reads YYNGEE. The second PCR ran about 6 to 12 cycles with a sample-barcoded 5' primer and J-beta primers. TCRdb reprocessed the 5' RACE reads via MiXCR and lists one record per CDR3 protein. Here the sample spans approximately 790,000 distinct CDR3 sequences, around 62% being singletons. For this clonotype: No antigen is known for it.

Every sample had a minimum of 6 million PBMCs isolated. The chain couples TRBV9 to TRBJ2-7; D might be TRBD2 (5 bases). The specimen sequenced was blood. This sequence originates from a man aged 25-45 years in good health. The CDR3 sequence: CASSVGFGSSYEQYF. The CDR3 DNA reads TGTGCCAGCAGCGTAGGATTTGGGAGCTCCTACGAGCAGTACTTC.